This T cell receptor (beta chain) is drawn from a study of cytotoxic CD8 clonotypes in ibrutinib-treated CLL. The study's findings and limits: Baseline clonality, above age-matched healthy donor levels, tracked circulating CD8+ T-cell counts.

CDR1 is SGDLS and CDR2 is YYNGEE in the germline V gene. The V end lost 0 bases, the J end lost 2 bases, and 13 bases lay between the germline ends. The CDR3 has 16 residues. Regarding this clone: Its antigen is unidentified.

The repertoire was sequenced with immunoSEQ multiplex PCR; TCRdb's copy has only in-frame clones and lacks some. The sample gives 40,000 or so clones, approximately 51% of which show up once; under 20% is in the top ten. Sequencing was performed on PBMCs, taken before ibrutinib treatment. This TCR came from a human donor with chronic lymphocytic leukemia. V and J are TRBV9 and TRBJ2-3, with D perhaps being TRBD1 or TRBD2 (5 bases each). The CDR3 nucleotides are TGTGCCAGCAGCGTAGTAATCGGGGCTGCCACAGATACGCAGTATTTT. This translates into CASSVVIGAATDTQYF.